These T cell receptor beta chains were read from a single sample in a study of prognosis after radiotherapy for stage I lung cancer. Each CDR3 protein is one row after TCRdb ran MiXCR on the multiplex PCR reads. The table records around 25,000 distinct CDR3 sequences, around 36% of them present only once. The input for sequencing was PBMCs, taken before or after stereotactic body radiation therapy (not recorded which). The receptors shown here come from a donor over 45 with non-small cell lung cancer. Both conserved end residues are part of each CDR3. D genes are given only for firm matches. Rows may omit the clone size; those that give it use once, few, many or a size class.

-	TRBJ1-2	TRBV20-1	many	TGCAGTGCTAGAGCTCCGGGGGAGGGAGGCTACACCTTC	CSARAPGEGGYTF
-	TRBJ1-6	TRBV18	many	TGTGCCAGCTCACCAGCAGACAGGTCTTCACCCCTCCACTTT	CASSPADRSSPLHF
-	TRBJ1-1	TRBV20-1	many	TGCAGTGCTAGAGCCAGGGAACTAGGGGACACTGAAGCTTTCTTT	CSARARELGDTEAFF
-	TRBJ1-3	TRBV29-1	many	TGCAGCGCTGGGTCCGGAAACACCATATATTTT	CSAGSGNTIYF
-	TRBJ1-4	TRBV7-8	many	TGTGCCAGCAGCAAGGGGGGGGTTGAAAAACTGTTTTTT	CASSKGGVEKLFF
-	TRBJ2-2	TRBV2	-	TGTGCCAGCAGTGAATTGGGGAAGCTGTTTTTT	CASSELGKLFF
TRBD2	TRBJ2-3	TRBV28	-	TGTGCCAGCAGTGATGCCGGACTAGCGGGCACAGATACGCAGTATTTT	CASSDAGLAGTDTQYF
-	TRBJ2-5	TRBV2	many	TGTGCCAGCAGTGAAGCTACTTTCCAAGAGACCCAGTACTTC	CASSEATFQETQYF
-	TRBJ2-5	TRBV6-2/TRBV6-3	many	TGTGCCAGCAGTTACCGGTCGAGTCTGGGCCACCAAGAGACCCAGTACTTC	CASSYRSSLGHQETQYF
-	TRBJ2-1	TRBV6-1	many	TGTGCCAGCAGTACGCCATTTAGCTCCTACAATGAGCAGTTCTTC	CASSTPFSSYNEQFF
-	TRBJ2-5	TRBV30	few	TGTGCCTGGAGTGGAGACTACGGAGAGACCCAGTACTTC	CAWSGDYGETQYF
-	TRBJ2-6	TRBV6-1	many	TGTGCCAGCAGTCCTTCCCTCCGCTCTGGGGCCAACGTCCTGACTTTC	CASSPSLRSGANVLTF
-	TRBJ1-1	TRBV29-1	-	TGCAGCGTTGAAGAAACAGCGGGAGGGACTGAAGCTTTCTTT	CSVEETAGGTEAFF
-	TRBJ2-1	TRBV5-5	many	TGTGCCAGCAGCTTGTGGGGCGATGAGCAGTTCTTC	CASSLWGDEQFF
-	TRBJ2-3	TRBV27	many	TGTGCCAGCAGCCCCAGGCCAAACACAGATACGCAGTATTTT	CASSPRPNTDTQYF
TRBD1	TRBJ1-1	TRBV6-4	many	TGTGCCAGCAGTGAGGACAGGGGGCTTCGAGCTTTCTTT	CASSEDRGLRAFF
TRBD1	TRBJ1-5	TRBV2	many	TGTGCCAGCAGGACGGACAGGGGCGGATATCAGCCCCAGCATTTT	CASRTDRGGYQPQHF
-	TRBJ1-2	TRBV6-1	many	TGTGCCAGCAGTACCTCCCCCGGGGAGCCATACTATGGCTACACCTTC	CASSTSPGEPYYGYTF
-	TRBJ2-3	TRBV7-3	-	TGTGCCAGCAGCTCCCAGTGGAGGGACATAGACACAGATACGCAGTATTTT	CASSSQWRDIDTDTQYF
-	TRBJ2-7	TRBV27	many	TGTGCCAGCAGTCCCCGGACAGCCTCCTACGAGCAGTACTTC	CASSPRTASYEQYF
-	TRBJ1-1	TRBV3-1	many	TGTGCCAGCAGCAGATCGGGACAAAACACTGAAGCTTTCTTT	CASSRSGQNTEAFF
TRBD1	TRBJ2-5	TRBV5-1	many	TGCGCCAGCAGCTTCGGACAGGGTGAGACCCAGTACTTC	CASSFGQGETQYF
-	TRBJ1-5	TRBV5-8	many	TGTGCCAGCAGCTTCGCAGGGCCAGGCAATCAGCCCCAGCATTTT	CASSFAGPGNQPQHF
-	TRBJ2-7	TRBV28	many	TGTGCCAGCAGCCTTGGGCCGGGGCTCGCAGGGGAGCAGTACTTC	CASSLGPGLAGEQYF
-	TRBJ2-7	TRBV6-2/TRBV6-3	-	TGTGCCAGCAGTGTTGGGATAGCGTTAGCCCACCAGTACTTC	CASSVGIALAHQYF
-	TRBJ2-1	TRBV20-1	many	TGCAGTGCTAGTCGGGGGGCGAGCTCCTACAATGAGCAGTTCTTC	CSASRGASSYNEQFF
-	TRBJ2-7	TRBV4-1	many	TGCGCCAGCAGCCAATCCCTCGTTACGGCCAAGCAGTACTTC	CASSQSLVTAKQYF
TRBD2	TRBJ2-1	TRBV7-9	many	TGTGCCAGCAGCTTAGGGCTCGGACTAGCAGGGAACAATGAGCAGTTCTTC	CASSLGLGLAGNNEQFF
-	TRBJ2-2	TRBV14	many	TGTGCCAGCAGTCGAGGCTCAGTTTTCACCGGGGAGCTGTTTTTT	CASSRGSVFTGELFF
-	TRBJ2-1	TRBV7-2	many	TGTGCCAGCAGCTTAGACCGTGGGCTCGGTGAGCAGTTCTTC	CASSLDRGLGEQFF
-	TRBJ2-6	TRBV2	many	TGTGCCAGCAGCTTTTTCGCTGGGGCCAACGTCCTGACTTTC	CASSFFAGANVLTF